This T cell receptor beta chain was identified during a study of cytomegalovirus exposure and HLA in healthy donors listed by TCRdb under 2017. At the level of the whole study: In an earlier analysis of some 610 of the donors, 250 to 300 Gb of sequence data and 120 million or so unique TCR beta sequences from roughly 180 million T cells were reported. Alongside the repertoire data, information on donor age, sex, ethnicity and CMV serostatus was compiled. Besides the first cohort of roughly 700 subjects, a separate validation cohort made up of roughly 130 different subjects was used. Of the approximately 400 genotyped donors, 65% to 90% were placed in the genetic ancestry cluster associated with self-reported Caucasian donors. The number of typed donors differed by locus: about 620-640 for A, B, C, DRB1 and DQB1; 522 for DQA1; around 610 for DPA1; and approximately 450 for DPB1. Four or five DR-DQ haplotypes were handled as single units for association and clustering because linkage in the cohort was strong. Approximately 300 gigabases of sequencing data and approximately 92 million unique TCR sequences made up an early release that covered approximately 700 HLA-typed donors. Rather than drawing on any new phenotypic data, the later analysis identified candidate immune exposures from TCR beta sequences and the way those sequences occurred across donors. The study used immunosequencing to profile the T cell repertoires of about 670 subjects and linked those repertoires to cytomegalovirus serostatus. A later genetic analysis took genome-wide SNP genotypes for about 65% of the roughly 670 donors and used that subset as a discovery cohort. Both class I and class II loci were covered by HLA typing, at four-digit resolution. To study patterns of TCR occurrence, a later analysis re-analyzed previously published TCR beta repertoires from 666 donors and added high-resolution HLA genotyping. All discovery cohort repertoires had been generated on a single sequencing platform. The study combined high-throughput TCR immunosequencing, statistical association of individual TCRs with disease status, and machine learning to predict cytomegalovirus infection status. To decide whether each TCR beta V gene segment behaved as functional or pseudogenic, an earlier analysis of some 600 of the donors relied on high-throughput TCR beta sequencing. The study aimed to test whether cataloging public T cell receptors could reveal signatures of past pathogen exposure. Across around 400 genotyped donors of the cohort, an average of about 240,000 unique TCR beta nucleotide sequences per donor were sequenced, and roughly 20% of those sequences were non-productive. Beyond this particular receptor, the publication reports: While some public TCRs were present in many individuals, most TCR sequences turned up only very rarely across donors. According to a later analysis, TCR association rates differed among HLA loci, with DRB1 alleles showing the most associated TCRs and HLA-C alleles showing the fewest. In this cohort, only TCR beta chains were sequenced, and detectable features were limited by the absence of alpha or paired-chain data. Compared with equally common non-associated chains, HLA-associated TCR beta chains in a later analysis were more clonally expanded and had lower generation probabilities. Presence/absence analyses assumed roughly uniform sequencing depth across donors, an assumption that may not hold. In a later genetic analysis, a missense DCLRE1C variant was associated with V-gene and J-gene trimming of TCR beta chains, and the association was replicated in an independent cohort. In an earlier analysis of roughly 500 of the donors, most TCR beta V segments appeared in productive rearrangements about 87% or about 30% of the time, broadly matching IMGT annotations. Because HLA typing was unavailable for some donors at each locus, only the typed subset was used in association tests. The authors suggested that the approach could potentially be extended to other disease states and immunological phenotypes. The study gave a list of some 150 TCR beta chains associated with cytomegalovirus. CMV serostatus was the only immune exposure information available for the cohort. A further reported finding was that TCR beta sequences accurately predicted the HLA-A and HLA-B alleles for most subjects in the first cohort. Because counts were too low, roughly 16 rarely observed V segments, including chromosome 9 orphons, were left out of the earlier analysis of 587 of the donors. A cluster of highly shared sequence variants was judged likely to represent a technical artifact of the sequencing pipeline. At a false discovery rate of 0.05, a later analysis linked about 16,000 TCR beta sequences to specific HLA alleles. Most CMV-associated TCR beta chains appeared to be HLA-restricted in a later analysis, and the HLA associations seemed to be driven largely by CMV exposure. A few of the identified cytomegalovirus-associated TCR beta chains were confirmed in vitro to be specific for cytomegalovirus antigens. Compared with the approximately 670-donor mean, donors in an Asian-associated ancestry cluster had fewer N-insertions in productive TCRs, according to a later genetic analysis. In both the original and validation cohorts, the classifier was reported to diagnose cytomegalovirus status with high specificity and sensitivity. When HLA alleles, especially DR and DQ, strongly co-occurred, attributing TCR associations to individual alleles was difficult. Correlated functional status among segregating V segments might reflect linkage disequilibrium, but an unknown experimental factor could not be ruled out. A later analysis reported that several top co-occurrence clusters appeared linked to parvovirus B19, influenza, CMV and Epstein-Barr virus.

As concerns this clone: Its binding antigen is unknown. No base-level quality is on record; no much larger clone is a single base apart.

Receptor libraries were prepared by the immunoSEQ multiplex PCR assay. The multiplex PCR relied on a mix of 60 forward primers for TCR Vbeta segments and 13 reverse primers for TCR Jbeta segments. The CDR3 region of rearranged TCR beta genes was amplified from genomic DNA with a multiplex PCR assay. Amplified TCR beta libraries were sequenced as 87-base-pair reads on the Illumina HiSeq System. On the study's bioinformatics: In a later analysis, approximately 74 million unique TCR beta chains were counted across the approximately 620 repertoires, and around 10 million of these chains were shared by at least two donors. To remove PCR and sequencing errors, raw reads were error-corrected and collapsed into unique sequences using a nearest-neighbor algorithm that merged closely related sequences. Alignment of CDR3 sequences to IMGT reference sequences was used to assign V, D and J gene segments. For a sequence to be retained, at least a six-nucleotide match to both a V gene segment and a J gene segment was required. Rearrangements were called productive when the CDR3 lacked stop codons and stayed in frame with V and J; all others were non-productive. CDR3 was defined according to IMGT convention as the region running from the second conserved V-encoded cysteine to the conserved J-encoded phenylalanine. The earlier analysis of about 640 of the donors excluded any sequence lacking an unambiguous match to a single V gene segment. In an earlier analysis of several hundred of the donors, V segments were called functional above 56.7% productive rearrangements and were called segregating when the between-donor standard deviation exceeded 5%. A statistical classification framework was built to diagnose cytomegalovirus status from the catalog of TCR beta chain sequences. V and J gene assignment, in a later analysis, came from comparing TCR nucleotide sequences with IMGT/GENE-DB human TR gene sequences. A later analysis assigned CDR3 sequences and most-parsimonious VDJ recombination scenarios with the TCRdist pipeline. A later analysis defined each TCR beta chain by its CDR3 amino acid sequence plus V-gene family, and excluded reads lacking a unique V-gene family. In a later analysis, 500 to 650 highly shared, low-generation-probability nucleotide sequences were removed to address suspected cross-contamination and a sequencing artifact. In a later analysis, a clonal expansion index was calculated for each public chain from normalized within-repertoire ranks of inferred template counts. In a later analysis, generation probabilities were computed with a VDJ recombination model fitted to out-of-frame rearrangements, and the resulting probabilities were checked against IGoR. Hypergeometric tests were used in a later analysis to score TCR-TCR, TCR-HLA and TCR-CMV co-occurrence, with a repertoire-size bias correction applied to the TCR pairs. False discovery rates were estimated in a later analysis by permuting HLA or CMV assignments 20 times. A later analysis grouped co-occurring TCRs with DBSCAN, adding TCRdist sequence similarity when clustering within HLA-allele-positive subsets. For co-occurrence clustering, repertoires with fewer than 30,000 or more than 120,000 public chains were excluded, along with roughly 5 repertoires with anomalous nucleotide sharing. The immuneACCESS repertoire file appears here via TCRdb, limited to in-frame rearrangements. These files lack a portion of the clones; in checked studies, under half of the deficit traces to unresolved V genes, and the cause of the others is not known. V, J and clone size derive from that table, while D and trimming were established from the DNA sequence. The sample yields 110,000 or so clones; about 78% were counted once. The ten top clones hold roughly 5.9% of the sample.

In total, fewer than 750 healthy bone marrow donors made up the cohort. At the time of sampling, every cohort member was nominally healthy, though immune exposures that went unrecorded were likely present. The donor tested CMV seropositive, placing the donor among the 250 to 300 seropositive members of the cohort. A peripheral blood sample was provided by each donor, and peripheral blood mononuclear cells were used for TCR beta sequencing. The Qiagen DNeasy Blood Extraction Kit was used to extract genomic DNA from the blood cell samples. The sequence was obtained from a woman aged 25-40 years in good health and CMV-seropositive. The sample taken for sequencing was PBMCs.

The base sequence is TGTGCCAGCAGCTTGATGGCGGGAACCGGGGAGCTGTTTTTT. Its translation is CASSLMAGTGELFF. Rearrangement joined TRBV7-9 to TRBJ2-2; TRBD2 is perhaps the D gene, given 6 matching bases. Trimming removed 3 bases from V and 5 bases from J, leaving 10 bases between the germline ends. The germline V gene encodes CDR1 SEHNR and CDR2 FQNEAQ (reference sequence). Taken from cysteine to phenylalanine, the CDR3 has 14 residues. Left in the record is the CDR3 DNA by itself, 42 bases read in frame from the first base.